The 16 T cell receptor beta chains below were found in one sample sequenced in a study of tumor and adjacent non-tumor tissue in lung cancer. RNA was extracted from bulk tissue without any cell sorting. The normal lung tissue was taken more than 3 cm from the tumor edge. The library came from three nested PCR rounds adapted from ARM-PCR protocols. TCRdb analysed the multiplex PCR reads with MiXCR anew, one entry per CDR3 protein. Counted here are 85,000 or so distinct CDR3 sequences, around 80% occurring once; the ten biggest clones make up just over 20%. Material for sequencing was distant non-tumor lung tissue. The receptor source for this set is a woman aged 50 to 65 with non-small cell lung cancer.

This sequence joins TRBV10-2 and TRBJ2-3; no firm D call. The CDR3 loop spans 15 amino acids. CDR1 is WSHSY, CDR2 SAAADI, per germline. Trimming pared 4 bases from V and 2 bases from J, leaving 13 bases between. This CDR3 is CASSGQRIDTDTQYF. The CDR3 DNA is TGCGCCAGCAGTGGCCAGCGCATAGACACAGATACGCAGTATTTT.

The chain links TRBV29-1 to TRBJ2-7; 8 bases match TRBD2. The CDR3 has 13 residues. The germline gives CDR1 SQVTM, CDR2 ANQGSEA. With V trimmed by 8 bases and J by 8 bases, 14 bases remained unmatched. CDR3 sequence reads: CSTTGLVFDKQYF. Written as DNA, the CDR3 is TGCAGCACCACGGGACTAGTCTTCGACAAGCAGTACTTC.

This clonotype has a handful of counts. This may be a read error, as it is one base from a much larger clone. This chain joins TRBV28 and TRBJ2-2; D is perhaps TRBD1 or TRBD2 (5 bases each). V lost 8 bases and J 6 bases, leaving 22 bases between the germline ends. The CDR3 sequence is 16 residues long. Germline V lookup: CDR1 MDHEN, CDR2 SYDVKM. The CDR3 DNA sequence: TGTGCCAGCTACTGGGACCTCCTTACCCCTTCCGGGGAGCTGTTTTTT. This codes for CASYWDLLTPSGELFF.

J is TRBJ2-7 and V is TRBV6-1; D unclear. Trimming pared 8 bases from V and 5 bases from J, leaving 19 bases between. Germline values: CDR1 MNHNS, CDR2 SASEGT. This CDR3 has 14 residues. CDR3 amino acids: CASLPGPSRNEQYF. As DNA, the CDR3 is TGTGCCAGCTTACCCGGCCCCTCAAGGAACGAGCAGTACTTC.

This clonotype is a singleton in its sample. Mismatch with germline at one junction end may stem from a read error. J is TRBJ2-3 and V is TRBV6-2 or TRBV6-3; possible D gene TRBD2, 5 bases. The germline CDR1 and CDR2 sequences are MNHEY and SVGEGT. The CDR3 length is 14 residues. CDR3 DNA: TGTGCCAGCAGTTACACGGAGGAAACAGAAACGCAGTATTTT. It encodes CASSYTEETETQYF.

This clonotype came up many times. The V call is TRBV4-1, the J call TRBJ2-5, with 12 bases aligning to TRBD2. Germline V gene sequence: CDR1 MGHRA, CDR2 YSYEKL. This CDR3 spans 16 amino acids. V lost 2 bases and J lost 4; bases outside the gene matches: 5. As DNA, the CDR3 is TGCGCCAGCAGCCAACCGACTAGCGGGGGCCGAGAGACCCAGTACTTC. It codes for CASSQPTSGGRETQYF.

Of note for this clonotype: Since the CDR3 does not end with the conserved phenylalanine or tryptophan, this likely comes from a read error. It is unclear where the CDR3 begins or ends on the DNA, so no DNA is shown, and the CDR3 is as TCRdb lists it. This chain connects TRBV6-5 to TRBJ2-3; the table's D call TRBD2 went unverified against the DNA. The CDR3 is 16 amino acids long, termini counted. The germline gives CDR1 MNHEY, CDR2 SVGAGI. CDR3: CASSYRTSGSSNTQYS.

Concerning this clonotype: The junction shows a germline mismatch at one end, possibly a read error. The chain employs TRBV5-1 and TRBJ2-2, with D tentatively TRBD1 (6 bases). Germline V CDR1 and CDR2: SGHRS, YFSETQ. The length of the CDR3 is 14 residues. The CDR3 loop reads CASSLDGDTGVLFF. For the CDR3, the DNA is TGCGCCAGCAGCTTGGACGGGGACACCGGGGTGCTGTTTTTT.

With regard to this clonotype: A much larger clone lies a single base off, so this may be a read error. V and J are TRBV24-1 and TRBJ2-5, with D uncertain. CDR1 and CDR2 (germline): KGHDR, SFDVKD. The CDR3 is 13 residues long. In nucleotides, the CDR3 is TGTGCCACCAGTGATGTTTTCCAAGAGACCCATTACTTC. Its protein is CATSDVFQETHYF.

This clonotype showed up just a few times. The CDR3 loop reads CASTTGGGQFF. CDR3 nucleotide sequence: TGTGCCAGCACCACTGGGGGTGGGCAGTTCTTC. V and J are TRBV28 and TRBJ2-1; D may match TRBD1 or TRBD2 (5 bases each). Trimming took off 7 bases at V and 12 bases at J, with 13 bases between the two ends. There are 11 residues in the CDR3. Germline V gene data show CDR1 as MDHEN and CDR2 as SYDVKM.

A word on this clonotype: One end of the junction does not line up with germline, which may come from a read error. CDR3 sequence (DNA): TGTACCAGCAGTTACTCCCTTGCCCCCAGTTCCTACAATGAGCAGTTCTTC. Translation gives CTSSYSLAPSSYNEQFF. The chain has TRBV6-5 and TRBJ2-1; D remains ambiguous. Germline V gene sequence: CDR1 MNHEY, CDR2 SVGAGI. The CDR3 has 17 residues.

This clonotype has at least ten counts. The chain couples TRBV12-3 or TRBV12-4 to TRBJ2-7; a possible D gene is TRBD2 (5 bases). V lost 6 bases and J 4 bases, leaving 13 bases between the germline ends. The CDR3 loop spans 13 amino acids. CDR3 in amino acids: CASSDDTGYEQYF. The CDR3, as DNA: TGTGCCAGCAGCGACGATACGGGGTACGAGCAGTACTTC.

About this clonotype: The conserved phenylalanine or tryptophan is not found at the CDR3 terminus, so this likely reflects a read error. The gene calls are TRBV11-2 and TRBJ2-7, with D possibly TRBD1 on 5 matching bases. Germline CDR1 and CDR2: SGHAT and FQNNGV. The CDR3 runs 15 residues. Trimming removed 5 bases at V and 2 bases at J, with 16 bases between. CDR3 sequence: CASSTWTRRTYEQYL. CDR3 nucleotide sequence: TGTGCCAGCAGCACCTGGACAAGGCGAACCTACGAGCAGTACTTA.

As concerns this clonotype: A read error may be the cause here, since a much bigger clone is one base away. The chain employs TRBV6-1 and TRBJ1-5; D remains unclear. The CDR3 runs to 16 residues. The V and J ends lost 2 bases and 7 bases respectively, with 18 bases between them. Germline V gene lookup returns CDR1 MNHNS and CDR2 SASEGT. DNA for the CDR3: TGTGCCAGCAGTGAAAGGGTCTCCAGGAAGGACCAGCCCCAGCATTTT. Its protein is CASSERVSRKDQPQHF.

This rearrangement joins TRBV4-1 to TRBJ2-1; 8 bases are a match to TRBD2. Germline V gene data show CDR1 as MGHRA and CDR2 as YSYEKL. This CDR3 is built from 15 residues. CDR3: CVRSQEGLAYNEQFF. The CDR3 DNA reads TGCGTCAGGAGCCAAGAGGGACTAGCCTACAATGAGCAGTTCTTC.

This clonotype qualifies as medium-sized. V is TRBV6-2 or TRBV6-3 and J is TRBJ1-2; maybe TRBD1 (5 bases). With 2 bases removed from V and 6 bases from J, the gap between germline ends came to 16 bases. Germline-derived CDR1 and CDR2 are MNHEY and SVGEGT. The CDR3 contains 15 residues. CDR3 protein: CASSYVRGESNGYTF. The CDR3 coding sequence is TGTGCCAGCAGTTACGTACGGGGCGAGTCCAATGGCTACACCTTC.